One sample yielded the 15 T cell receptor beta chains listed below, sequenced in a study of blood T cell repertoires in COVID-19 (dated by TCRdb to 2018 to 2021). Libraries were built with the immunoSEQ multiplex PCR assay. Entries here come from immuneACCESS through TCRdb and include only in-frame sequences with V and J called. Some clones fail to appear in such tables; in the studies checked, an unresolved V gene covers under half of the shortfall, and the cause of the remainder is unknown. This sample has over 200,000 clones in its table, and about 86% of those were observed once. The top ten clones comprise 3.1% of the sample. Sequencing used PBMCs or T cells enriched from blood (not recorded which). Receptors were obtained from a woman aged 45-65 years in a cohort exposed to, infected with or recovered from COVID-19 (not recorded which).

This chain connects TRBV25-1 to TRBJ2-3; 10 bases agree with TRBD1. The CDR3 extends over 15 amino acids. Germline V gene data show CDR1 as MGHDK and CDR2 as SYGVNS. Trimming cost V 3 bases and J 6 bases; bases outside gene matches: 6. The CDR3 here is CASSDGTGEADTQYF. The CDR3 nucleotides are TGTGCCAGCAGTGACGGGACAGGGGAGGCCGATACGCAGTATTTT.

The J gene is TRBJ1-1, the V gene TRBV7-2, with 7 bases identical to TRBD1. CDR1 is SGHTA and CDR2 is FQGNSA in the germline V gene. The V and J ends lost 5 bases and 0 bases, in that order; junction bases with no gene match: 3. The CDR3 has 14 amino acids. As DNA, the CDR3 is TGTGCCAGCAGCCCACAGGGGCTGAACACTGAAGCTTTCTTT. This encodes CASSPQGLNTEAFF.

CDR3 DNA: TGTGCCAGCAGCCGCGGACAGGGCGATAATTCACCCCTCCACTTT. Translation gives CASSRGQGDNSPLHF. The chain employs TRBV4-2 and TRBJ1-6, with 8 bases aligning to TRBD1. The germline V gene encodes CDR1 LGHNA and CDR2 YNFKEQ. The CDR3 has 15 residues. Losses at the gene ends were 4 bases for V and 5 bases for J; bases not matched to a gene: 4.

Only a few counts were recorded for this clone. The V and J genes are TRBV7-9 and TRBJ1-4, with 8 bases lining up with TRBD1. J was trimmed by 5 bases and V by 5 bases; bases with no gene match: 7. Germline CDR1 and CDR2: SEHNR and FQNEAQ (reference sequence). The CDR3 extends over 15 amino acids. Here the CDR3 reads CASSAGQGSNEKLFF. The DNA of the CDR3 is TGTGCCAGCAGCGCCGGACAGGGTTCCAATGAAAAACTGTTTTTT.

CDR3 bases: TGCAGCGTTGTAGGGACTAGCTTTGCAGATACGCAGTATTTT. Encoded protein: CSVVGTSFADTQYF. This chain uses TRBV29-1 with TRBJ2-3, with TRBD2 matching 9 bases. Germline assignment: CDR1 SQVTM and CDR2 ANQGSEA. The CDR3 length is 14 residues. J was trimmed by 4 bases and V by 4 bases; bases with no gene match: 6.

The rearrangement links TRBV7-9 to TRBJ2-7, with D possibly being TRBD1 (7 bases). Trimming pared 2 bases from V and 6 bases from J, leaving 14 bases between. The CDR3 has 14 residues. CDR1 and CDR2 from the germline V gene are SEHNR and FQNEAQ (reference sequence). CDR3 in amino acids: CASSLQGGVSEQYF. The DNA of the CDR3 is TGTGCCAGCAGCTTACAGGGGGGAGTAAGCGAGCAGTACTTC.

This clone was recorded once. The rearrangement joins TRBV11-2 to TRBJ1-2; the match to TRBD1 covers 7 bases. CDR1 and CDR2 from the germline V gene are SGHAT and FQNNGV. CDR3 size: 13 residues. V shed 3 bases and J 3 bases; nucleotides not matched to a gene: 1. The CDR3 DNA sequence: TGTGCCAGCAGCTTGGACAGGTACTATGGCTACACCTTC. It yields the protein CASSLDRYYGYTF.

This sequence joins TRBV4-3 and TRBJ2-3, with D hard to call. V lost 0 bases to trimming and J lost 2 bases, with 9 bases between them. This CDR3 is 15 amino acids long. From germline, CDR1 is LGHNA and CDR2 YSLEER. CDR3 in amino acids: CASSQEFSATDTQYF. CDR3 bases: TGCGCCAGCAGCCAAGAGTTCAGCGCCACAGATACGCAGTATTTT.

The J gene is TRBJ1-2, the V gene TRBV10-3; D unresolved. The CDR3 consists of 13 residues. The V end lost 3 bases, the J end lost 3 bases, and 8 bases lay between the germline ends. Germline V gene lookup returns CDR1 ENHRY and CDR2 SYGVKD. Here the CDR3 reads CAISEGGHYGYTF. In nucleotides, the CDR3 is TGTGCCATCAGTGAAGGAGGGCACTATGGCTACACCTTC.

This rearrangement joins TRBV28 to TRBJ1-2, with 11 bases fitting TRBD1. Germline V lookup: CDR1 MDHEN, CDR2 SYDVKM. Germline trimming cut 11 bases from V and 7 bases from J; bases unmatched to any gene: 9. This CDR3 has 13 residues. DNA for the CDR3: TGTGCCTACACCGGGACAGGGGGTTTTGGCTACACCTTC. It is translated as CAYTGTGGFGYTF.

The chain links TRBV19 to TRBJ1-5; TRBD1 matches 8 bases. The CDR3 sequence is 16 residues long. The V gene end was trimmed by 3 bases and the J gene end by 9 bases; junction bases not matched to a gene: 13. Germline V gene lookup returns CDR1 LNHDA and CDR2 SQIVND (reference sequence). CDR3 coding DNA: TGTGCCAGTAGTATCTCCGACAGGGGCCCCCCTGGGCCCCAGCATTTT. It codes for CASSISDRGPPGPQHF.

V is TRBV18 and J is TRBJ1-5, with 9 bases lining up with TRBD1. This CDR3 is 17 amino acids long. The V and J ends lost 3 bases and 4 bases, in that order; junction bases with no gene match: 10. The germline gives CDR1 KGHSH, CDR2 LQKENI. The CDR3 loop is CASSPGQGPGGNQPQHF. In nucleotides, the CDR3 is TGTGCCAGCTCACCGGGACAGGGCCCCGGGGGGAATCAGCCCCAGCATTTT. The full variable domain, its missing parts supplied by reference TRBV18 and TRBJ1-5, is NAGVMQNPRHLVRRRGQEARLRCSPMKGHSHVYWYRQLPEEGLKFMVYLQKENIIDESGMPKERFSAEFPKEGPSILRIQQVVRGDSAAYFCASSPGQGPGGNQPQHFGDGTRLSIL.

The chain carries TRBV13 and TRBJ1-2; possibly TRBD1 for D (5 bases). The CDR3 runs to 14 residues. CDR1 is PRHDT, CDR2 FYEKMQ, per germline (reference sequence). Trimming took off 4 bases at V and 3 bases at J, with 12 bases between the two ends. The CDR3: CASSSLRAHYGYTF. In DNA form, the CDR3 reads TGTGCCAGCAGCTCCCTCAGGGCTCACTATGGCTACACCTTC.

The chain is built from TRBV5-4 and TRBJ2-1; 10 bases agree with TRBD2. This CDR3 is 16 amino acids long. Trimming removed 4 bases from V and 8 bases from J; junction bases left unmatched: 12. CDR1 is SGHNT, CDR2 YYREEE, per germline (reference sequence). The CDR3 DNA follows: TGTGCCAGCAGCCCCCGTATAGCGGGGGGCGTCTATGAGCAGTTCTTC. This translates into CASSPRIAGGVYEQFF.

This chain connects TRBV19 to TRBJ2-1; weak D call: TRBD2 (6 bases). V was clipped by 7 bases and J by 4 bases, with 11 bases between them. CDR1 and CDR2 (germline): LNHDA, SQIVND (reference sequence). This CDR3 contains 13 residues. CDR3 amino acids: CASTRGLYNEQFF. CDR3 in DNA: TGTGCCAGTACCCGGGGGTTATACAATGAGCAGTTCTTC. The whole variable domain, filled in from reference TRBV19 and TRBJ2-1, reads DGGITQSPKYLFRKEGQNVTLSCEQNLNHDAMYWYRQDPGQGLRLIYYSQIVNDFQKGDIAEGYSVSREKKESFPLTVTSAQKNPTAFYLCASTRGLYNEQFFGPGTRLTVL.